The T cell receptor (beta chain) under discussion was sequenced for a study of memory CD8 T cells in hepatitis C reinfection. Points from the study as a whole: Conclusions on public clonotypes and secondary clearance were not definitive with five donors.

Germline loops: CDR1 MDHEN, CDR2 SYDVKM. The CDR3 contains 13 residues. Trimming removed 7 bases from V and 2 bases from J, with 11 bases in between. TCRdb's copy holds only in-frame clones and misses some; the assay was immunoSEQ multiplex PCR. The sample has fewer than 50,000 clones, 88% seen once; the top ten hold more than 0.95%. Comments on this clone: Its antigen is currently unknown.

The time point was: peak reinfection, 3 to 8 weeks after reinfection detection. Sorted cells were sequenced directly ex vivo without any in vitro expansion. Donors came from people who inject drugs enrolled in HEPCO, Canada. Source material: naive CD8+ T cells sorted from blood. The J gene is TRBJ1-1, the V gene TRBV28; D gene ambiguous. This receptor was identified in a man aged 18 to 29 with hepatitis C virus infection. For the CDR3, the DNA is TGTGCCAGCACCTCCCTCAGAAACACTGAAGCTTTCTTT. As protein: CASTSLRNTEAFF.